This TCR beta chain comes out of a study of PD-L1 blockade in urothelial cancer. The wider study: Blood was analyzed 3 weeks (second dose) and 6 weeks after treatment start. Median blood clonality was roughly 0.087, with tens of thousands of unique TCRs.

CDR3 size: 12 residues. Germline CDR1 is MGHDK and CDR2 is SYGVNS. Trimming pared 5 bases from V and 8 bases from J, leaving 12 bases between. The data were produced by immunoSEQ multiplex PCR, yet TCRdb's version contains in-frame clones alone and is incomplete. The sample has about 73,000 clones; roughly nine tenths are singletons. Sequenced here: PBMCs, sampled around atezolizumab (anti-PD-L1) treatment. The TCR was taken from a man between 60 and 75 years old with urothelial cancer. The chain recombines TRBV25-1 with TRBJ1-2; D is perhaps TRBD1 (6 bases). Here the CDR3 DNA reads TGTGCCAGCAGTACTTCAGGGGAAGGCTACACCTTC. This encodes CASSTSGEGYTF.